This T cell receptor (beta chain) was profiled in a study of shared clonotypes between healthy human individuals. Amplification in unsorted PBMC replicate PCRs started from around 0.3 ug DNA, which equals approximately 28,000 T cell genomes. TCRdb keeps only in-frame clones here, not all; method: immunoSEQ multiplex PCR. The table shows about half a million clones, with 65% to 80% occurring only once. Germline CDR1 SNHLY, CDR2 FYNNEI. The V and J ends lost 5 bases and 6 bases respectively, with 20 bases between them. This CDR3 region has 15 residues. General observations from the study: How much donors shared clonotypes was expected to be affected by sequencing depth.

Of note for this clone: Its cognate antigen is unknown.

The receptor comes from a woman aged 40-49 years in good health. Some clones in this sample may be carry-over from other donors' samples. Material for sequencing was PBMCs. V is TRBV2 and J is TRBJ2-7, with D possibly called TRBD1 or TRBD2 (6 bases each). Here the CDR3 reads CASSLLAVGGSEQYF. The CDR3 DNA reads as TGTGCCAGCAGTCTTCTCGCGGTGGGGGGCAGCGAGCAGTACTTC.